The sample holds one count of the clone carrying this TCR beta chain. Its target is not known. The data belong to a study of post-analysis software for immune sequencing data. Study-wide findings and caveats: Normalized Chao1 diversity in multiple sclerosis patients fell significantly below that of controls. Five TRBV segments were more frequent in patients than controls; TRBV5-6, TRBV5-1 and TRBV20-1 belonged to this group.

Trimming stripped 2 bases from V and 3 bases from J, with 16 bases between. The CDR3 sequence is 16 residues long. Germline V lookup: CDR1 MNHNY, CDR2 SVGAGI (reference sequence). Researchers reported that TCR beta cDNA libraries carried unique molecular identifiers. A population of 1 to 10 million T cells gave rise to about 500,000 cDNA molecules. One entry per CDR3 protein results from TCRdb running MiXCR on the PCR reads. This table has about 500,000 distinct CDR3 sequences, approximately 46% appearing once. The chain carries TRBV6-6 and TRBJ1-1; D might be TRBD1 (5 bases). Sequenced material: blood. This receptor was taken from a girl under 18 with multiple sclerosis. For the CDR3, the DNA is TGTGCCAGCAGTTACATAAGGGGCCGCCTGGACACTGAAGCTTTCTTT. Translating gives CASSYIRGRLDTEAFF.